This record covers a single T cell receptor (beta chain). The data originate from a study of T cells in localized non-small cell lung cancer. Data came from immunoSEQ multiplex PCR; TCRdb stores just in-frame clones and leaves some out. The profile covers 15,000 to 20,000 clones, with about 83% appearing a single time and about 35% taken by the ten largest. Germline CDR1 reads LNHNV; CDR2 reads YYDKDF (reference sequence). This CDR3 is built from 12 residues. V was pared by 5 bases and J by 5 bases, with 9 bases between. The clonotype was recovered from a male donor at least 60 years old with stage III lung adenocarcinoma. V is TRBV15 and J is TRBJ1-2; unclear D gene. The sample was peripheral blood, taken before any cancer treatment. CDR3: CATSLSGYGYTF. In DNA form, the CDR3 reads TGTGCCACCAGCTTGTCGGGGTATGGCTACACCTTC.